Presented here are 27 T cell receptor beta chains from one specimen sequenced in a study of blood T cell repertoires in COVID-19. TCRdb's table, derived via immunoSEQ multiplex PCR, lists solely in-frame clones and lacks some. Of some 130,000 clones in the sample, roughly four fifths are singletons; the top ten hold 2.4%. Sequences were obtained from PBMCs or T cells enriched from blood (not recorded which). The receptors come from a man aged 35 to 55 with acute COVID-19.

V usage is TRBV19 and J usage is TRBJ1-5, with D possibly being TRBD1 (5 bases). Germline V gene lookup returns CDR1 LNHDA and CDR2 SQIVND (reference sequence). The germline V and J ends were trimmed by 5 bases and 2 bases, with 10 bases remaining between them. This CDR3 comprises 14 residues. The CDR3 sequence is CASSQGSGNQPQHF. CDR3 bases: TGTGCCAGTAGTCAGGGCAGCGGCAATCAGCCCCAGCATTTT.

The CDR3 here is CASSLSSNSYNEQFF. CDR3 bases: TGTGCCAGCAGCCTTTCTAGCAACTCCTACAATGAGCAGTTCTTC. The chain links TRBV7-2 to TRBJ2-1; D may be TRBD2 (5 bases). Germline CDR1 reads SGHTA; CDR2 reads FQGNSA. The CDR3 sequence is 15 residues long. Trimming took off 5 bases at V and 0 bases at J, with 11 bases between the two ends.

J is TRBJ2-7 and V is TRBV6-5, with a tentative D call TRBD1 (5 bases). The CDR3 loop spans 13 amino acids. The V gene's germline CDR1 is MNHEY and CDR2 SVGAGI. V lost 8 bases to trimming and J lost 0 bases, with 11 bases between them. Here the CDR3 reads CASGSGPSYEQYF. The CDR3 nucleotides are TGTGCCAGCGGTTCAGGGCCCTCCTACGAGCAGTACTTC.

J is TRBJ2-7 and V is TRBV6-5; 7 nucleotides agree with TRBD1. The CDR3 totals 15 residues. Germline CDR1 MNHEY, CDR2 SVGAGI. The V and J ends lost 5 bases and 0 bases, in that order; junction bases with no gene match: 7. The CDR3 loop is CASSLGQHGSYEQYF. The CDR3 bases are TGTGCCAGCAGTCTGGGACAGCACGGCTCCTACGAGCAGTACTTC.

The chain is built from TRBV7-2 and TRBJ2-1; 7 nucleotides match TRBD2. This CDR3 region has 15 residues. The V gene end was trimmed by 3 bases and the J gene end by 6 bases; junction bases not matched to a gene: 8. Looked up from germline, CDR1 is SGHTA and CDR2 is FQGNSA. The CDR3 is CASSFFNPGGNEQFF. DNA of the CDR3: TGTGCCAGCAGCTTCTTTAATCCGGGGGGCAATGAGCAGTTCTTC. The complete variable domain, with remaining parts taken from reference TRBV7-2 and TRBJ2-1, reads GAGVSQSPSNKVTEKGKDVELRCDPISGHTALYWYRQSLGQGLEFLIYFQGNSAPDKSGLPSDRFSAERTGGSVSTLTIQRTQQEDSAVYLCASSFFNPGGNEQFFGPGTRLTVL.

The gene calls are TRBV7-2 and TRBJ2-1, with D possibly matching TRBD2 (6 bases). The V and J ends lost 0 bases and 1 base respectively, with 10 bases between them. CDR3 length equals 16 residues. Germline V CDR1 and CDR2: SGHTA, FQGNSA. This CDR3 is CASSLAWGTSYNEQFF. The CDR3 DNA sequence: TGTGCCAGCAGCTTAGCTTGGGGGACTTCCTACAATGAGCAGTTCTTC.

The V gene is TRBV19, the J gene TRBJ1-3; a possible D gene is TRBD1 (5 bases). Trimming shortened V by 7 bases and J by 0 bases, and 13 bases separated the two germline ends. From germline, CDR1 is LNHDA and CDR2 SQIVND (reference sequence). This CDR3 contains 15 residues. The CDR3 region is CASTTDTYSGNTIYF. The CDR3 DNA follows: TGTGCCAGTACCACGGACACCTACTCTGGAAACACCATATATTTT.

This clone occurred a few times. The J gene is TRBJ2-1, the V gene TRBV2; 15 positions match TRBD2. The V and J ends lost 5 bases and 6 bases, in that order; junction bases with no gene match: 14. The CDR3 totals 19 residues. The germline V gene has CDR1 SNHLY and CDR2 FYNNEI. This chain's CDR3 is CASSRIARTSGREPNEQFF. As DNA, the CDR3 is TGTGCCAGCAGTCGAATCGCACGGACTAGCGGGAGGGAACCCAATGAGCAGTTCTTC.

CDR3 sequence reads: CASSIARGKGNDIQYF. As DNA, the CDR3 is TGTGCCAGTAGTATAGCCAGGGGTAAAGGGAACGACATTCAGTACTTC. V and J are TRBV19 and TRBJ2-4; possibly TRBD1 for D (6 bases). The germline gives CDR1 LNHDA, CDR2 SQIVND (reference sequence). This CDR3 region has 16 residues. V lost 1 base, J lost 8 bases, and 18 bases lay in between. The full variable domain, in which reference TRBV19 and TRBJ2-4 provide the parts outside the CDR3, is DGGITQSPKYLFRKEGQNVTLSCEQNLNHDAMYWYRQDPGQGLRLIYYSQIVNDFQKGDIAEGYSVSREKKESFPLTVTSAQKNPTAFYLCASSIARGKGNDIQYFGAGTRLSVL.

This clone was counted only a few times. V is TRBV3-1 (or the pseudogene TRBV3-2) and J is TRBJ1-1; D unresolved. The V and J ends lost 6 bases and 0 bases respectively, with 8 bases between them. The germline V gene encodes CDR1 LGHDT and CDR2 YNNKEL (reference sequence). CDR3 length equals 13 residues. CDR3 protein: CASRSTVNTEAFF. DNA for the CDR3: TGTGCCAGCAGGAGTACAGTGAACACTGAAGCTTTCTTT.

The rearrangement joins TRBV18 to TRBJ1-5; 7 positions agree with TRBD1. Germline trimming cut 1 base from V and 6 bases from J; bases unmatched to any gene: 9. The CDR3 totals 16 residues. CDR1 is KGHSH, CDR2 LQKENI, per germline. CDR3 residues: CASSPQTAQGVQPQHF. CDR3 DNA sequence: TGTGCCAGCTCACCACAGACAGCTCAGGGGGTTCAGCCCCAGCATTTT.

This clone has just one count. V usage is TRBV4-1 and J usage is TRBJ2-3; 8 bases map to TRBD2. Trimming cost V 0 bases and J 6 bases; bases outside gene matches: 17. This CDR3 region has 19 residues. Germline V gene sequence: CDR1 MGHRA, CDR2 YSYEKL. The CDR3 region has the DNA TGCGCCAGCAGCCAAGATAAGAGCGGGAGTTTTTCGAAGGGGGATACGCAGTATTTT. Its protein is CASSQDKSGSFSKGDTQYF.

This clone has a handful of counts. The V gene is TRBV7-3, the J gene TRBJ2-6; D gene unclear. The V end was cut by 5 bases, the J end by 3 bases, with 8 bases between. The germline V gene has CDR1 SGHTA and CDR2 FQGTGA. CDR3 size: 14 residues. Here the CDR3 DNA reads TGTGCCAGCAGCCGCCGGAGTGGGGCCAACGTCCTGACTTTC. Its protein product is CASSRRSGANVLTF.

The rearrangement joins TRBV5-1 to TRBJ1-4, with D uncertain. The CDR3 has 14 amino acids. Germline V gene data show CDR1 as SGHRS and CDR2 as YFSETQ. V lost 1 base, J lost 6 bases, and 10 bases lay in between. Here the CDR3 reads CASSLSGIDEKLFF. CDR3 bases: TGCGCCAGCAGCTTGTCGGGGATTGATGAAAAACTGTTTTTT. Complete variable domain (other parts from reference TRBV5-1 and TRBJ1-4): KAGVTQTPRYLIKTRGQQVTLSCSPISGHRSVSWYQQTPGQGLQFLFEYFSETQRNKGNFPGRFSGRQFSNSRSEMNVSTLELGDSALYLCASSLSGIDEKLFFGSGTQLSVL.

The chain couples TRBV28 to TRBJ2-5; TRBD2 aligns across 7 bases. V shed 3 bases and J 2 bases; nucleotides not matched to a gene: 6. The CDR3 sequence is 15 residues long. Germline loops: CDR1 MDHEN, CDR2 SYDVKM. The CDR3 DNA reads TGTGCCAGCAGTTTCGGGACTACCCTACAAGAGACCCAGTACTTC. Its protein is CASSFGTTLQETQYF.

This chain links TRBV9 with TRBJ2-2; a weak D match, TRBD1 (6 bases). CDR3 length equals 16 residues. The V end lost 0 bases, the J end lost 2 bases, and 11 bases lay between the germline ends. The germline V gene has CDR1 SGDLS and CDR2 YYNGEE. DNA of the CDR3: TGTGCCAGCAGCGTAGATCCAGGGGACAACACCGGGGAGCTGTTTTTT. It specifies CASSVDPGDNTGELFF.

This chain joins TRBV2 and TRBJ1-2; 7 nucleotides line up with TRBD1. CDR3 size: 13 residues. Germline values: CDR1 SNHLY, CDR2 FYNNEI. V shed 5 bases and J 7 bases; nucleotides not matched to a gene: 7. CDR3 amino acids: CASSTGQLFGYTF. CDR3 nucleotide sequence: TGTGCCAGCAGTACGGGACAGTTGTTTGGCTACACCTTC.

The rearrangement joins TRBV3-1 (or the pseudogene TRBV3-2) to TRBJ1-1; 9 bases are a match to TRBD1. This CDR3 has 14 amino acids. With 7 bases clipped from V and 7 bases from J, the junction kept 10 bases outside the gene matches. Germline lookup yields CDR1 LGHDT and CDR2 YNNKEL (reference sequence). As DNA, the CDR3 is TGTGCCAGCACCCGACAGGGGGTTATCGGTGAAGCTTTCTTT. The encoded protein is CASTRQGVIGEAFF.

The rearrangement joins TRBV7-2 to TRBJ1-2; D is uncertain. V was shortened by 5 bases and J by 4 bases, with 5 bases between the two germline ends. Germline CDR1 and CDR2: SGHTA and FQGNSA. The length of the CDR3 is 11 residues. CDR3 region: CASSPSYGYTF. The CDR3, as DNA: TGTGCCAGCAGCCCGTCCTATGGCTACACCTTC.

The rearrangement links TRBV6-5 to TRBJ1-1; 10 nucleotides match TRBD1. Unmatched junction bases numbered 2, after V lost 6 bases and J lost 1 base. This CDR3 spans 14 amino acids. The germline gives CDR1 MNHEY, CDR2 SVGAGI. CDR3 nucleotide sequence: TGTGCCAGCAGGGACAGGGGGGGGAACACTGAAGCTTTCTTT. It specifies CASRDRGGNTEAFF.

The chain links TRBV12-2 to TRBJ1-5; no DNA check was done on the table's D call, TRBD1. TRBV12-2 is listed as a pseudogene. CDR3 length equals 16 residues. DNA for the CDR3: TGTGCAAGTCGCTTAGCGGCGATCAGGGCCAATCAGCCCCAGCATTTT. Amino acids: CASRLAAIRANQPQHF.

The CDR3 here is CASSGYLLYEQYF. CDR3 coding DNA: TGTGCCAGCAGCGGTTACCTACTCTACGAGCAGTACTTC. The chain combines TRBV14 with TRBJ2-7; D is unresolved. The CDR3 spans 13 residues. Between the trimmed V and J ends, which lost 5 bases and 3 bases, there was a span of 11 bases. The V gene's germline CDR1 is SGHDN and CDR2 FVKESK.

A few counts support this clone. V is TRBV5-1 and J is TRBJ1-2; 9 nucleotides match TRBD1. The J segment lost 7 bases and the V segment lost 2 bases, leaving 12 bases of the junction unmatched. Per the germline V gene, CDR1 is SGHRS and CDR2 is YFSETQ. The CDR3 covers 16 residues. CDR3 in amino acids: CASSFIPGQGTGGYTF. The CDR3 region has the DNA TGCGCCAGCAGCTTCATTCCGGGACAGGGAACAGGTGGCTACACCTTC.

This rearrangement joins TRBV13 to TRBJ1-3; 8 nucleotides align to TRBD1. This CDR3 comprises 17 residues. J gave up 2 bases and V 3 bases, and 9 bases lay outside the gene matches. Germline assignment: CDR1 PRHDT and CDR2 FYEKMQ (reference sequence). CDR3 amino acids: CASSFFQGARTGNTIYF. CDR3 bases: TGTGCCAGCAGCTTCTTTCAGGGGGCGCGAACTGGAAACACCATATATTTT.

The chain joins TRBV5-4 to TRBJ2-5; a weak D match, TRBD2 (6 bases). Germline values: CDR1 SGHNT, CDR2 YYREEE (reference sequence). V was cut by 4 bases and J by 1 base, with 17 bases left in between. The CDR3 extends over 16 amino acids. The CDR3 here is CASSLAGPTVQETQYF. The CDR3 coding sequence is TGTGCCAGCAGCCTTGCGGGACCGACGGTCCAAGAGACCCAGTACTTC.

The chain recombines TRBV21-1 with TRBJ1-4. TRBV21-1 is classified as a pseudogene. The CDR3 is 16 residues long. Here the CDR3 reads CASSKAPMGEGEKLFF. The CDR3 DNA reads TGTGCCAGCAGCAAAGCGCCGATGGGGGAGGGTGAAAAACTGTTTTTT.

The chain recombines TRBV3-1 (or the pseudogene TRBV3-2) with TRBJ1-1, with 7 bases identical to TRBD1. CDR1 and CDR2 from the germline V gene are LGHDT and YNNKEL (reference sequence). With 4 bases clipped from V and 1 base from J, the junction kept 3 bases outside the gene matches. This CDR3 spans 14 amino acids. The CDR3 protein is CASSLRTGNTEAFF. CDR3 nucleotides: TGTGCCAGCAGCCTTAGGACAGGGAACACTGAAGCTTTCTTT.